One and the same sample provided the 24 T cell receptor beta chains below, sequenced in a study of T-cell memory formation after mild COVID-19. Each CDR3 protein gets one entry after TCRdb re-called the 5' RACE reads with MiXCR. The sample includes some 210,000 distinct CDR3 sequences, 27% seen only once; the top ten take about an eighth. Sequenced: PBMCs or a T cell subset sorted from them (not recorded which). These receptors were obtained from an adult woman who had mild COVID-19 (a few samples of this study predate the infection). Cell type and time point are not known.

This clonotype showed up just a few times. This sequence joins TRBV19 and TRBJ2-1; 9 nucleotides align to TRBD1. Germline CDR1 and CDR2: LNHDA and SQIVND (reference sequence). V shed 4 bases, J shed 5 bases, and the junction held 18 bases outside the gene matches. This CDR3 contains 19 residues. In DNA, the CDR3 is TGTGCCAGTAGTACGACATTAGGGGACAGGGTGGGTGTAGACAATGAGCAGTTCTTC. Protein: CASSTTLGDRVGVDNEQFF.

This clonotype was seen only a few times. V usage is TRBV24-1 and J usage is TRBJ2-2, with D maybe TRBD2 (5 bases). The CDR3 is made up of 16 amino acids. Germline loops: CDR1 KGHDR, CDR2 SFDVKD. Trimming cost V 4 bases and J 0 bases, with 11 bases left between them. The CDR3 protein is CATSDPSGANTGELFF. For the CDR3, the DNA is TGTGCCACCAGTGACCCGTCCGGGGCGAACACCGGGGAGCTGTTTTTT.

The gene calls are TRBV14 and TRBJ2-5; D is ambiguous. The ends were cut back, 4 bases at V and 5 bases at J, with 20 bases in the middle. The germline V gene has CDR1 SGHDN and CDR2 FVKESK. This CDR3 has 16 amino acids. The CDR3 region is CASSPRSARAMETQYF. Written as DNA, the CDR3 is TGTGCCAGCAGCCCCCGGTCAGCCCGGGCGATGGAGACCCAGTACTTC.

The table lists this clonotype with a few counts. This chain joins TRBV5-1 and TRBJ2-3, with a possible D match to TRBD2 (5 bases). The CDR3 covers 15 residues. The germline CDR1 and CDR2 sequences are SGHRS and YFSETQ. The V and J ends lost 2 bases and 2 bases respectively, with 12 bases between them. CDR3 protein: CASSFSGELTDTQYF. The CDR3, as DNA: TGCGCCAGCAGCTTCTCCGGGGAACTCACAGATACGCAGTATTTT.

The gene calls are TRBV12-3 or TRBV12-4 and TRBJ2-5; D may be TRBD1 or TRBD2 (6 bases each). The CDR3 sequence is 19 residues long. V lost 5 bases to trimming and J lost 5 bases, with 30 bases between them. CDR3 in DNA: TGTGCCAGCAGTCGTTCCGTTTCGGAGGGGGGACGATTCGGGGAGACCCAGTACTTC. It specifies CASSRSVSEGGRFGETQYF.

This clonotype was found a few times. This rearrangement joins TRBV27 to TRBJ2-5; TRBD1 matches at 9 bases. Trimming removed 5 bases from V and 5 bases from J; junction bases left unmatched: 12. The germline V gene encodes CDR1 MNHEY and CDR2 SMNVEV (reference sequence). The CDR3 is made up of 16 amino acids. The CDR3 loop is CASSTLQTGGRETQYF. Written as DNA, the CDR3 is TGTGCCAGCAGTACCCTCCAGACAGGGGGAAGGGAGACCCAGTACTTC.

This sequence joins TRBV7-9 and TRBJ2-1, with 9 positions matching TRBD2. V shed 5 bases, J shed 3 bases, and the junction held 2 bases outside the gene matches. The germline gives CDR1 SEHNR, CDR2 FQNEAQ (reference sequence). The CDR3 runs 14 residues. Here the CDR3 DNA reads TGTGCCAGCAGCCCTAGCGGGAACTACAATGAGCAGTTCTTC. Encoded protein: CASSPSGNYNEQFF.

CDR3 protein: CASSLVFGTTSGGSTDTQYF. CDR3 coding DNA: TGTGCCAGCAGCTTGGTTTTTGGGACGACTAGCGGGGGTAGCACAGATACGCAGTATTTT. V gene TRBV5-4 combines with J gene TRBJ2-3; 12 nucleotides align to TRBD2. The ends lost 0 bases at V and 0 bases at J; junction bases unmatched: 11. Per germline, CDR1 SGHNT and CDR2 YYREEE (reference sequence). This CDR3 region has 20 residues.

In DNA form, the CDR3 reads TGTGCCAGCAGCGGGGGAGCCGAGTCTTTCTTT. Its translation is CASSGGAESFF. The chain links TRBV7-9 to TRBJ1-1, with D possibly TRBD1 on 5 matching bases. The CDR3 contains 11 residues. Between the trimmed V and J ends, which lost 5 bases and 12 bases, there was a span of 13 bases. From germline, CDR1 is SEHNR and CDR2 FQNEAQ (reference sequence).

This clonotype was counted a few times. The V gene is TRBV5-1, the J gene TRBJ2-1; D is perhaps TRBD1 (5 bases). Germline CDR1 reads SGHRS; CDR2 reads YFSETQ. Between the trimmed V and J ends, which lost 5 bases and 7 bases, there was a span of 16 bases. The CDR3 is 14 amino acids. The CDR3 DNA reads TGCGCCAGCAGGGATACAGGTGGGGTGAATGAGCAGTTCTTC. It translates to CASRDTGGVNEQFF. Full variable domain (outside the CDR3, taken from reference TRBV5-1 and TRBJ2-1): KAGVTQTPRYLIKTRGQQVTLSCSPISGHRSVSWYQQTPGQGLQFLFEYFSETQRNKGNFPGRFSGRQFSNSRSEMNVSTLELGDSALYLCASRDTGGVNEQFFGPGTRLTVL.

The chain recombines TRBV4-3 with TRBJ2-3; D unresolved. CDR1 is LGHNA, CDR2 YSLEER, per germline. V lost 1 base to trimming and J lost 1 base, with 9 bases between them. The CDR3 is 15 amino acids. The CDR3 DNA follows: TGCGCCAGCAGCCAAGTTTCAGCTGGCACAGATACGCAGTATTTT. It codes for CASSQVSAGTDTQYF.

This clonotype came up a few times. The CDR3 reads CASSYPPGTGRGEQFF. The CDR3 DNA sequence: TGTGCCAGCAGTTACCCGCCCGGGACAGGGAGAGGTGAGCAGTTCTTC. The V and J genes are TRBV6-5 and TRBJ2-1, with TRBD1 matching over 9 bases. The CDR3 has 16 residues. With 2 bases clipped from V and 9 bases from J, the junction kept 11 bases outside the gene matches. Germline CDR1 reads MNHEY; CDR2 reads SVGAGI.

This clonotype came up many times. The rearrangement joins TRBV12-3 or TRBV12-4 to TRBJ2-7, with no clear D. CDR3 length: 13 amino acids. V shed 2 bases and J shed 2 bases, with 7 bases lying between them. The CDR3 DNA is TGTGCCAGCAGTTTAAACGGCCCCTACGAGCAGTACTTC. It yields the protein CASSLNGPYEQYF.

The chain recombines TRBV7-9 with TRBJ2-2, with a tentative D call TRBD1 (6 bases). The CDR3 has 15 amino acids. With 4 bases removed from V and 6 bases from J, the gap between germline ends came to 15 bases. CDR1 SEHNR and CDR2 FQNEAQ come from the germline V gene (reference sequence). CDR3 nucleotide sequence: TGTGCCAGCAGCTCTCGGGCAGGGGAATCCGGGGAGCTGTTTTTT. Translation: CASSSRAGESGELFF.

The V and J genes are TRBV4-2 and TRBJ2-1, with D perhaps given as TRBD1 or TRBD2 (5 bases each). Trimming took 0 bases from V and 7 from J, leaving 16 bases between them. The CDR3 extends over 16 amino acids. Germline V gene lookup returns CDR1 LGHNA and CDR2 YNFKEQ. CDR3 sequence reads: CASSQEGTVGTNEQFF. The CDR3 coding sequence is TGTGCCAGCAGCCAAGAAGGAACAGTGGGGACGAATGAGCAGTTCTTC.

The rearrangement links TRBV20-1 to TRBJ2-1, with 7 bases that match TRBD2. Unmatched junction bases numbered 9, after V lost 4 bases and J lost 0 bases. Germline CDR1 reads DFQATT; CDR2 reads SNEGSKA (reference sequence). The CDR3 has 16 residues. CDR3 residues: CSAMGLAESSYNEQFF. The CDR3 DNA reads TGCAGTGCTATGGGGCTAGCGGAAAGCTCCTACAATGAGCAGTTCTTC.

Here the CDR3 reads CAWSPIGGRRGRTEAFF. Here the CDR3 DNA reads TGTGCCTGGAGTCCCATAGGGGGGCGTCGGGGGCGGACTGAAGCTTTCTTT. This sequence joins TRBV30 and TRBJ1-1, with D perhaps matching TRBD1 (6 bases). The CDR3 spans 17 residues. V gave up 2 bases and J gave up 5 bases, with 24 bases separating them. In germline, CDR1 is GTSNPN, CDR2 SVGIG (reference sequence).

V usage is TRBV4-2 and J usage is TRBJ2-1; no firm D call. Trimming cost V 0 bases and J 4 bases, with 4 bases left between them. The V gene's germline CDR1 is LGHNA and CDR2 YNFKEQ. This CDR3 is 13 amino acids long. The CDR3 DNA follows: TGTGCCAGCAGCCAAGAAGTGTACAATGAGCAGTTCTTC. This translates into CASSQEVYNEQFF.

This clonotype was counted only a few times. J is TRBJ2-7 and V is TRBV18, with D possibly being TRBD1 (6 bases). The germline V and J ends were trimmed by 2 bases and 1 base, with 9 bases remaining between them. CDR1 KGHSH and CDR2 LQKENI come from the germline V gene. The CDR3 extends over 14 amino acids. CDR3 DNA: TGTGCCAGCTCACCAACAGGGTCGTCCTACGAGCAGTACTTC. Residues: CASSPTGSSYEQYF.

The rearrangement uses TRBV4-3 and TRBJ2-2; possible D gene TRBD1, 5 bases. CDR3 length: 16 residues. Germline V gene data show CDR1 as LGHNA and CDR2 as YSLEER. Deletions cut 0 bases from V and 5 bases from J, with 13 bases between. Here the CDR3 reads CASSQDYRSMTGELFF. The DNA of the CDR3 is TGCGCCAGCAGCCAAGACTACAGGAGCATGACCGGGGAGCTGTTTTTT.

This clonotype was seen a few times. CDR3 nucleotides: TGTGCCAGCAGACGGGACACTATCAGGCCCGATGAGCAGTTCTTC. It is translated as CASRRDTIRPDEQFF. The chain employs TRBV2 and TRBJ2-1; TRBD1 is a possible D gene (6 bases). This CDR3 has 15 amino acids. Germline V lookup: CDR1 SNHLY, CDR2 FYNNEI. V lost 6 bases and J lost 8, with 20 bases in between.

This clonotype was observed a handful of times. The chain recombines TRBV5-5 with TRBJ2-5, with D perhaps TRBD2 (7 bases). CDR1 SGHKS and CDR2 YYEKEE come from the germline V gene (reference sequence). V was clipped by 4 bases and J by 5 bases, with 12 bases between them. The CDR3 is 13 residues long. The CDR3 sequence: CASSVGGEETQYF. As DNA, the CDR3 is TGTGCCAGCAGCGTAGGGGGGGAGGAGACCCAGTACTTC.

This chain joins TRBV20-1 and TRBJ2-1; possibly TRBD1 for D (6 bases). The CDR3 runs 12 residues. CDR1 and CDR2 (germline): DFQATT, SNEGSKA (reference sequence). CDR3 protein: CRTQGSYNEQFF. The CDR3 DNA is TGCAGGACACAGGGCTCCTACAATGAGCAGTTCTTC.

Many counts were recorded for this clonotype. The rearrangement uses TRBV2 and TRBJ1-1; weak D call: TRBD1 (5 bases). Trimming took off 7 bases at V and 1 base at J, with 10 bases between the two ends. Germline loops: CDR1 SNHLY, CDR2 FYNNEI. The CDR3 covers 13 residues. The CDR3: CASTGAENTEAFF. CDR3 DNA: TGTGCCAGCACCGGGGCGGAGAACACTGAAGCTTTCTTT.